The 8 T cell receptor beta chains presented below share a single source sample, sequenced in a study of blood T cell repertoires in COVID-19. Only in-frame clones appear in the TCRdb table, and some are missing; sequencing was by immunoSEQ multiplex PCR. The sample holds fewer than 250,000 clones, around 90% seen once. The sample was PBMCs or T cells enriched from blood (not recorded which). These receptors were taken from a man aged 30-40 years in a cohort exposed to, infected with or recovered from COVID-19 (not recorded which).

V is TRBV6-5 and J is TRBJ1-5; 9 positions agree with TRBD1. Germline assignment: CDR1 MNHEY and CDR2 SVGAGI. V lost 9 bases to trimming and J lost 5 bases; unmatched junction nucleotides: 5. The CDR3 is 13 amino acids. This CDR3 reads CASRTGVHQPQHF. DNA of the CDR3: TGTGCCAGTAGGACAGGGGTCCATCAGCCCCAGCATTTT.

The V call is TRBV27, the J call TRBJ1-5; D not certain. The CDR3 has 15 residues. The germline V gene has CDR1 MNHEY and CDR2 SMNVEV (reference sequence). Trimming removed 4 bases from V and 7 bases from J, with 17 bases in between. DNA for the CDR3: TGTGCCAGCAGTTCAGAGGGCGTATTTAGACAGCCCCAGCATTTT. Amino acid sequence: CASSSEGVFRQPQHF.

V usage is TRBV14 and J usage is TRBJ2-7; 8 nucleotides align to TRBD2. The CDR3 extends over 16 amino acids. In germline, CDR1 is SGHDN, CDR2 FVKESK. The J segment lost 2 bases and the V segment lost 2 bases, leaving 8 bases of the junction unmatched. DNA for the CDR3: TGTGCCAGCAGCCAAAAACTAGCGGCCCGTGCCTACGAGCAGTACTTC. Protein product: CASSQKLAARAYEQYF.

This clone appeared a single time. CDR3 protein: CASSLDPSGKGELFF. The CDR3 DNA follows: TGCGCCAGCAGCTTGGATCCTAGCGGGAAAGGGGAGCTGTTTTTT. The genes are TRBV5-1 and TRBJ2-2, with 9 bases lining up with TRBD2. Germline trimming cut 0 bases from V and 8 bases from J; bases unmatched to any gene: 5. The V gene's germline CDR1 is SGHRS and CDR2 YFSETQ. This CDR3 is 15 amino acids long.

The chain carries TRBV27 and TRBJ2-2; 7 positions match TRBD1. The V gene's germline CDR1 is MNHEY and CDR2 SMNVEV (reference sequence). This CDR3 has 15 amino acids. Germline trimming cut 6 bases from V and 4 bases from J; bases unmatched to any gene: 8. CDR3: CASSWGQKRTGELFF. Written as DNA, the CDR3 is TGTGCCAGCAGCTGGGGACAGAAACGCACCGGGGAGCTGTTTTTT.

CDR3 sequence: CASSQDLQARGYTF. CDR3 bases: TGCGCCAGCAGCCAAGATCTCCAGGCTCGAGGCTACACCTTC. The chain couples TRBV4-3 to TRBJ1-2; no definite D call. The CDR3 contains 14 residues. V dropped 0 bases and J dropped 8 bases, with 13 bases sitting between them. Germline loops: CDR1 LGHNA, CDR2 YSLEER.

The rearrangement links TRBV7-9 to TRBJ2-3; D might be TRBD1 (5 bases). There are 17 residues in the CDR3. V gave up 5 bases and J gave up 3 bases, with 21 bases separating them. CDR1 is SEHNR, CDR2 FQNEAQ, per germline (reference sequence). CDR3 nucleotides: TGTGCCAGCAGCCCCCGAGGACATCGCCTTATTACAGATACGCAGTATTTT. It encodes CASSPRGHRLITDTQYF.

The CDR3 reads CATRQDRSSGNTIYF. As DNA, the CDR3 is TGTGCCACCCGCCAGGACAGGAGCTCTGGAAACACCATATATTTT. The chain employs TRBV19 and TRBJ1-3; 7 nucleotides match TRBD1. After removal of 10 bases from V and 0 bases from J, the junction contained 9 bases not matched to a gene. In germline, CDR1 is LNHDA, CDR2 SQIVND (reference sequence). The CDR3 totals 15 residues.